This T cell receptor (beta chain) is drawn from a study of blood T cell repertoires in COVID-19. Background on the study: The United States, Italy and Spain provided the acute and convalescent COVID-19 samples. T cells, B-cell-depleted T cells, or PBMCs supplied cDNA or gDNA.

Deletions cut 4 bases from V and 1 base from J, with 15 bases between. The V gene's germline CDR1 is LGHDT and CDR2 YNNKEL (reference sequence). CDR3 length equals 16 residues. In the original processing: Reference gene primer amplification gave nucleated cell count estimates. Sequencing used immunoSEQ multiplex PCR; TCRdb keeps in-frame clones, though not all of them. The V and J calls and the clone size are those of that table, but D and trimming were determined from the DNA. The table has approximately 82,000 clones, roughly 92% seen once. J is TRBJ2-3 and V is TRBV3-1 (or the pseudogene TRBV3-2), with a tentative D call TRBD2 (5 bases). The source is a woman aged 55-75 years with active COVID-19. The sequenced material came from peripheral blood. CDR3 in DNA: TGTGCCAGCAGCCTAGCTCTAGCACGGGGCACAGATACGCAGTATTTT. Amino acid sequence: CASSLALARGTDTQYF.